This T cell receptor beta chain emerged from a study of T cells in Graves' hyperthyroidism and ophthalmopathy. Study context: The authors collected peripheral blood at initial diagnosis, before any treatment.

Trimming took off 1 base at V and 4 bases at J, with 20 bases between the two ends. CDR1 and CDR2 (germline): MNHNS, SASEGT. This CDR3 region has 17 residues. RNA transcripts were the template for amplifying TCR beta CDR3 regions. The TCR CDR3 was amplified in a first-round RT-PCR using the HTBI primer set. TCRdb redid the calling of the multiplex PCR reads with MiXCR, one entry per CDR3 protein. The sample contains roughly 530,000 distinct CDR3 sequences, about a sixth of which appear only once. The V call is TRBV6-1, the J call TRBJ2-7; perhaps TRBD2 as D (6 bases). Sequenced input: blood. The TCR comes from a woman between 18 and 29 years old with Graves' ophthalmopathy. The CDR3 reads CASSEGDSSRGIYEQYF. CDR3 nucleotides: TGTGCCAGCAGTGAAGGGGACTCCTCCCGGGGGATATACGAGCAGTACTTC.